This is a list of T cell receptor beta chains from one sample in a study of radiotherapy plus CTLA-4 blockade in lung cancer. Assay: immunoSEQ multiplex PCR; the TCRdb copy retains only in-frame clones and omits some. Of 80,000 or so clones in the sample, under 90% were seen once. The sample here was peripheral blood, taken from a patient treated with radiotherapy plus ipilimumab. The receptors come from a human donor with non-small cell lung cancer who had stable disease on radiotherapy plus ipilimumab. The CDR3 runs from the conserved cysteine through the conserved F or W. Fields, in order: J gene, V gene, clone size, D gene, CDR3 protein, CDR3 DNA. The D gene is left open where the match is weak. Clone sizes are given selectively: once, few, many, or a class where the clone is expanded.

J gene: TRBJ2-1; V gene: TRBV27; clone size: -; D gene: TRBD1; CDR3 protein: CASSRMDRGLSYNEQFF; CDR3 DNA: TGTGCCAGCAGTCGAATGGACAGGGGGCTCTCCTACAATGAGCAGTTCTTC
J gene: TRBJ2-2; V gene: TRBV29-1; clone size: -; D gene: -; CDR3 protein: CSVVGFTGELFF; CDR3 DNA: TGCAGCGTTGTAGGATTCACCGGGGAGCTGTTTTTT
J gene: TRBJ1-4; V gene: TRBV5-4; clone size: -; D gene: -; CDR3 protein: CASSLAATGGEKLFF; CDR3 DNA: TGTGCCAGCAGCTTGGCCGCGACCGGGGGGGAAAAACTGTTTTTT
J gene: TRBJ1-1; V gene: TRBV5-1; clone size: -; D gene: -; CDR3 protein: CASTSTGQGWTEAFF; CDR3 DNA: TGCGCCAGCACGTCAACCGGGCAGGGGTGGACTGAAGCTTTCTTT
J gene: TRBJ2-5; V gene: TRBV6-4; clone size: -; D gene: -; CDR3 protein: CASSEGPSQETQYF; CDR3 DNA: TGTGCCAGCAGTGAGGGCCCGTCTCAGGAGACCCAGTACTTC
J gene: TRBJ2-7; V gene: TRBV5-1; clone size: once; D gene: TRBD1; CDR3 protein: CASSIGQEVSYEQYF; CDR3 DNA: TGCGCCAGCAGCATTGGACAGGAAGTCTCCTACGAGCAGTACTTC
J gene: TRBJ1-1; V gene: TRBV2; clone size: -; D gene: -; CDR3 protein: CASSEATSRAFF; CDR3 DNA: TGTGCCAGCAGTGAAGCGACCAGTAGGGCTTTCTTT
J gene: TRBJ2-7; V gene: TRBV6-1; clone size: -; D gene: -; CDR3 protein: CASSETSGLAYEQYF; CDR3 DNA: TGTGCCAGCAGCGAGACGAGCGGACTCGCCTACGAGCAGTACTTC
J gene: TRBJ1-5; V gene: TRBV28; clone size: -; D gene: -; CDR3 protein: CASSIGGGQSNQPQHF; CDR3 DNA: TGTGCCAGCAGCATAGGGGGGGGACAAAGCAATCAGCCCCAGCATTTT
J gene: TRBJ2-2; V gene: TRBV18; clone size: -; D gene: TRBD1; CDR3 protein: CASSSGTGENTGELFF; CDR3 DNA: TGTGCCAGCTCATCCGGGACAGGGGAGAACACCGGGGAGCTGTTTTTT
J gene: TRBJ2-2; V gene: TRBV6-1; clone size: -; D gene: -; CDR3 protein: CASSHTGELFF; CDR3 DNA: TGTGCCAGCAGCCATACCGGGGAGCTGTTTTTT
J gene: TRBJ2-7; V gene: TRBV6-5; clone size: -; D gene: TRBD1; CDR3 protein: CASRYLRDRGRNEQYF; CDR3 DNA: TGTGCCAGCAGATACCTCCGGGACAGGGGCCGCAACGAGCAGTACTTC
J gene: TRBJ1-6; V gene: TRBV10-3; clone size: -; D gene: -; CDR3 protein: CAISEGKGRSPPHF; CDR3 DNA: TGTGCCATCAGTGAAGGGAAGGGACGTTCACCCCCCCACTTT
J gene: TRBJ2-1; V gene: TRBV30; clone size: -; D gene: -; CDR3 protein: CAWSVRKAEQFF; CDR3 DNA: TGTGCCTGGAGTGTACGTAAGGCCGAGCAGTTCTTC
J gene: TRBJ2-7; V gene: TRBV7-6; clone size: once; D gene: -; CDR3 protein: CASSLNRGGYEQYF; CDR3 DNA: TGTGCCAGCAGCTTAAACAGGGGGGGGTACGAGCAGTACTTC
J gene: TRBJ2-5; V gene: TRBV7-3; clone size: -; D gene: TRBD2; CDR3 protein: CASSRTSAETQYF; CDR3 DNA: TGTGCCAGCAGTCGGACTAGTGCGGAGACCCAGTACTTC
J gene: TRBJ2-7; V gene: TRBV10-2; clone size: -; D gene: -; CDR3 protein: CASSVEVSTYEQYF; CDR3 DNA: TGCGCCAGCAGTGTAGAAGTCAGCACTTACGAGCAGTACTTC
J gene: TRBJ1-1; V gene: TRBV7-3; clone size: -; D gene: TRBD1; CDR3 protein: CASSSGTGGEAFF; CDR3 DNA: TGTGCCAGCAGCTCAGGGACAGGGGGTGAAGCTTTCTTT
J gene: TRBJ2-7; V gene: TRBV11-3; clone size: once; D gene: -; CDR3 protein: CASSPRAGGEQYF; CDR3 DNA: TGTGCCAGCAGCCCCCGAGCGGGTGGCGAGCAGTACTTC
J gene: TRBJ2-7; V gene: TRBV9; clone size: -; D gene: TRBD2; CDR3 protein: CASSPLGGSRYEQYF; CDR3 DNA: TGTGCCAGCAGCCCCCTGGGGGGGTCCCGGTACGAGCAGTACTTC
J gene: TRBJ2-2; V gene: TRBV18; clone size: few; D gene: -; CDR3 protein: CASSPQPFAGELFF; CDR3 DNA: TGTGCCAGCTCACCTCAACCGTTCGCCGGGGAGCTGTTTTTT
J gene: TRBJ2-3; V gene: TRBV27; clone size: -; D gene: -; CDR3 protein: CASRGNFFTDTQYF; CDR3 DNA: TGTGCCAGCAGGGGGAACTTTTTCACAGATACGCAGTATTTT
J gene: TRBJ1-2; V gene: TRBV9; clone size: -; D gene: -; CDR3 protein: CASSPTGGNYGYTF; CDR3 DNA: TGTGCCAGCAGTCCGACCGGGGGTAACTATGGCTACACCTTC
J gene: TRBJ2-3; V gene: TRBV5-1; clone size: -; D gene: -; CDR3 protein: CASSFDIDTQYF; CDR3 DNA: TGCGCCAGCAGCTTTGATATAGATACGCAGTATTTT
J gene: TRBJ1-4; V gene: TRBV5-1; clone size: -; D gene: -; CDR3 protein: CASSMAWGTNEKLFF; CDR3 DNA: TGCGCCAGCAGTATGGCTTGGGGAACTAATGAAAAACTGTTTTTT
J gene: TRBJ2-1; V gene: TRBV7-2; clone size: -; D gene: TRBD2; CDR3 protein: CASSPPGLAGVNEQFF; CDR3 DNA: TGTGCCAGCAGCCCGCCCGGACTAGCGGGGGTGAATGAGCAGTTCTTC
J gene: TRBJ1-1; V gene: TRBV6-5; clone size: -; D gene: TRBD1; CDR3 protein: CASSYSTQGGTEAFF; CDR3 DNA: TGTGCCAGCAGTTACTCGACGCAGGGGGGCACTGAAGCTTTCTTT
J gene: TRBJ2-2; V gene: TRBV19; clone size: -; D gene: -; CDR3 protein: CASRTGTFSSGELFF; CDR3 DNA: TGTGCCAGTAGAACCGGGACTTTCTCTTCCGGGGAGCTGTTTTTT
J gene: TRBJ2-7; V gene: TRBV28; clone size: -; D gene: -; CDR3 protein: CASGKQGYEQYF; CDR3 DNA: TGTGCCAGCGGTAAGCAGGGGTACGAGCAGTACTTC
J gene: TRBJ2-1; V gene: TRBV9; clone size: once; D gene: TRBD2; CDR3 protein: CASSLGAGAYEQFF; CDR3 DNA: TGTGCCAGCAGCTTGGGCGCGGGAGCATATGAGCAGTTCTTC
J gene: TRBJ2-6; V gene: TRBV21-1; clone size: once; D gene: -; CDR3 protein: CASSSPGTGGSGANVLTF; CDR3 DNA: TGTGCCAGCAGCAGCCCCGGGACAGGGGGCTCTGGGGCCAACGTCCTGACTTTC
J gene: TRBJ2-4; V gene: TRBV7-2; clone size: -; D gene: TRBD2; CDR3 protein: CASSPGGVSNIQYF; CDR3 DNA: TGTGCCAGCAGCCCCGGGGGGGTGAGCAACATTCAGTACTTC
J gene: TRBJ1-2; V gene: TRBV11-2; clone size: -; D gene: TRBD1; CDR3 protein: CASSTVGQGSYGYTF; CDR3 DNA: TGTGCCAGCAGCACCGTAGGACAGGGGTCCTATGGCTACACCTTC
J gene: TRBJ2-7; V gene: TRBV11-3; clone size: -; D gene: TRBD1; CDR3 protein: CASSLETGGTYEQYF; CDR3 DNA: TGTGCCAGCAGCTTAGAAACAGGGGGTACCTACGAGCAGTACTTC
J gene: TRBJ1-4; V gene: TRBV9; clone size: -; D gene: -; CDR3 protein: CASSDGGIGEKLFF; CDR3 DNA: TGTGCCAGCAGCGACGGGGGGATAGGTGAAAAACTGTTTTTT
J gene: TRBJ1-2; V gene: TRBV28; clone size: few; D gene: TRBD1; CDR3 protein: CASRPTGQGDYGYTF; CDR3 DNA: TGTGCCAGCAGGCCAACCGGACAGGGGGATTATGGCTACACCTTC
J gene: TRBJ2-6; V gene: TRBV12-5; clone size: -; D gene: -; CDR3 protein: CASGTWDPSAGANVLTF; CDR3 DNA: TGTGCTAGTGGTACATGGGACCCCTCAGCAGGGGCCAACGTCCTGACTTTC